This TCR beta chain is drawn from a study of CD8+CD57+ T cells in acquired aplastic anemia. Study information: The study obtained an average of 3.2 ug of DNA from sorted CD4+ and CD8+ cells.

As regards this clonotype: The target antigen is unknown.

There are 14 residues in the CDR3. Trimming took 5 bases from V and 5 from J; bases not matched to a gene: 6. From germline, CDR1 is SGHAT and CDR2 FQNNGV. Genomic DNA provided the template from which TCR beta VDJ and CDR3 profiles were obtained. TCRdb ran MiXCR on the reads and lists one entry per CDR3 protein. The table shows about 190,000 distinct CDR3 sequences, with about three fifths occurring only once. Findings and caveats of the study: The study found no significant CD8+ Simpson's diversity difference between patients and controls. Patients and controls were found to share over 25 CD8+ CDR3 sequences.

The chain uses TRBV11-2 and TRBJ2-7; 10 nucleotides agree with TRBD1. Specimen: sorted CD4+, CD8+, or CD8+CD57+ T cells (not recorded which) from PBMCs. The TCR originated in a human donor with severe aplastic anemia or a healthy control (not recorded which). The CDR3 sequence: CASSPGQGDNEQYF. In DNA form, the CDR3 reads TGTGCCAGCAGCCCCGGACAGGGGGACAACGAGCAGTACTTC.